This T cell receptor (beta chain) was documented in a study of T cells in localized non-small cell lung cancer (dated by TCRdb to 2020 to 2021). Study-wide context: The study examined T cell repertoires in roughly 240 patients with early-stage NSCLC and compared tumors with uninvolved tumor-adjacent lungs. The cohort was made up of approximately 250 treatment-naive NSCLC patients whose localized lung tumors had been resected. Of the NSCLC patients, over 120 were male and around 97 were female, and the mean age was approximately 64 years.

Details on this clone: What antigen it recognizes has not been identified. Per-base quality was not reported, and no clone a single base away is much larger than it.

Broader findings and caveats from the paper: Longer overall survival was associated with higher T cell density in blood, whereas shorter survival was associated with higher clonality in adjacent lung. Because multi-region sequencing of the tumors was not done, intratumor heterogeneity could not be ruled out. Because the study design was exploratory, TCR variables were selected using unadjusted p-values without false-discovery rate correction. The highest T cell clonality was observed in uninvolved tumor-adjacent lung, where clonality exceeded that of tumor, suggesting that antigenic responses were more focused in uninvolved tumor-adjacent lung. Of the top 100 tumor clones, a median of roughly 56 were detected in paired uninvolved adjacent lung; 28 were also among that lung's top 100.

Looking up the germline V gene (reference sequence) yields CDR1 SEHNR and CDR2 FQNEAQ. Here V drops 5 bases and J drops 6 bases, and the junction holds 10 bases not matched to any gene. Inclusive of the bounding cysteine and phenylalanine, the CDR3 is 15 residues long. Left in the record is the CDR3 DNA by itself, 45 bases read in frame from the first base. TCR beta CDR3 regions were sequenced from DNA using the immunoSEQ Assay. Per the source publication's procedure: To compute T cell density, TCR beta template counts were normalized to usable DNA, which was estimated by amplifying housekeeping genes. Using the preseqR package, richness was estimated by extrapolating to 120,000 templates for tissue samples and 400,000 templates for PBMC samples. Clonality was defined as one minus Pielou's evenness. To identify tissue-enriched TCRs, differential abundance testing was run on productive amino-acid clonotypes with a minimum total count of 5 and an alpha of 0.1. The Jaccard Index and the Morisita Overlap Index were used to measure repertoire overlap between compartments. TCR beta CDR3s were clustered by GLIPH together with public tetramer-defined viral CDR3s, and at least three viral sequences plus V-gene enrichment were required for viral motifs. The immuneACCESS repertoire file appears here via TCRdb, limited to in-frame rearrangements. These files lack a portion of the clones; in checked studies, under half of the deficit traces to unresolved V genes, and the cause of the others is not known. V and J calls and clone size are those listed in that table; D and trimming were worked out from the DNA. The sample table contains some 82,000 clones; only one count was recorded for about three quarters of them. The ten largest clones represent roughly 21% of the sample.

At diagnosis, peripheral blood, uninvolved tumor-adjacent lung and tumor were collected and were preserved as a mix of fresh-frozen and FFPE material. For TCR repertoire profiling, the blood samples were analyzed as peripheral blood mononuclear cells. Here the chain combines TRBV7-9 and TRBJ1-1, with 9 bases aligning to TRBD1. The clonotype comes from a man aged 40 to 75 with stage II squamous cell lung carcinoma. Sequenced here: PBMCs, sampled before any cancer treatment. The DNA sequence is TGTGCCAGCAGCGACCCAGCGACAGGGGGGGCTGAAGCTTTCTTT. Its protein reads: CASSDPATGGAEAFF.